Described below is a single TCR beta chain sequence and its context. Its specificity is unknown. The CDR3 length is 13 residues. The germline V gene has CDR1 KGHSH and CDR2 LQKENI. The V end lost 4 bases, the J end lost 4 bases, and 8 bases lay between the germline ends. TCRdb's table, derived via immunoSEQ multiplex PCR, lists solely in-frame clones and lacks some. The repertoire holds 39,000 or so clones, with about 91% as singletons. This record comes from a study of neoadjuvant nivolumab and ipilimumab in lung cancer. Broader study findings: Pretherapy blood TCR richness correlated positively with resected tumor richness.

This clonotype was obtained from an adult with non-small cell lung cancer. The V call is TRBV18, the J call TRBJ1-5, with D uncertain. The sequencing used peripheral blood, collected before neoadjuvant nivolumab, alone or with ipilimumab. The CDR3 nucleotides read TGTGCCAGCTCACTCGGGGATAATCAGCCCCAGCATTTT. This gives the protein CASSLGDNQPQHF.